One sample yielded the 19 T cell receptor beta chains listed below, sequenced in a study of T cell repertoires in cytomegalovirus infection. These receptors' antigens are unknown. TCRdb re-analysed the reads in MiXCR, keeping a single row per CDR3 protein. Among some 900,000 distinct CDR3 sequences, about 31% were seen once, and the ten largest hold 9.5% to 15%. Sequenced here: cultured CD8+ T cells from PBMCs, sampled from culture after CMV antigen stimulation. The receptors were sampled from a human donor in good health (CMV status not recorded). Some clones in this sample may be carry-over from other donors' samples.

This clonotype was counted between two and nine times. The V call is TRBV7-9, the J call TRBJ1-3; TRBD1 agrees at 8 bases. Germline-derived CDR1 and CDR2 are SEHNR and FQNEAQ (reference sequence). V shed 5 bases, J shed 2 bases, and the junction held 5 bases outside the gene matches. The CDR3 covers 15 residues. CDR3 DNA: TGTGCCAGCAGCCGTAGACAGGGGCCTGGAAACACCATATATTTT. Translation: CASSRRQGPGNTIYF.

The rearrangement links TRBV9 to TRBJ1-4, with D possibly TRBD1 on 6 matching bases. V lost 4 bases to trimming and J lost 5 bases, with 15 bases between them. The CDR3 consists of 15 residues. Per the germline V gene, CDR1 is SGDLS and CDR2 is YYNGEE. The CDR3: CASSLKDSLNEKLFF. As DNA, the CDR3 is TGTGCCAGCAGCTTAAAGGACAGTCTAAATGAAAAACTGTTTTTT.

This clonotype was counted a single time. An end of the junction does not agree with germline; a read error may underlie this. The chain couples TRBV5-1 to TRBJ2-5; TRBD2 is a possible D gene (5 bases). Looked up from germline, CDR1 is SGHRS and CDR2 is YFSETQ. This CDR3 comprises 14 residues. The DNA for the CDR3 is TGCGCCAGCAGCGACGACGGGCTAAGGGAGAACCAGTACTTC. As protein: CASSDDGLRENQYF.

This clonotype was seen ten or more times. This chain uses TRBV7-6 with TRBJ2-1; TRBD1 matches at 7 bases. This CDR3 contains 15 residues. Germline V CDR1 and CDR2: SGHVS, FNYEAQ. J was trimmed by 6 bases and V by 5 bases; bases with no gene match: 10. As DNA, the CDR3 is TGTGCCAGCAGCCTTGGGCAGAGGGGGCTCAATGAGCAGTTCTTC. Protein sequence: CASSLGQRGLNEQFF.

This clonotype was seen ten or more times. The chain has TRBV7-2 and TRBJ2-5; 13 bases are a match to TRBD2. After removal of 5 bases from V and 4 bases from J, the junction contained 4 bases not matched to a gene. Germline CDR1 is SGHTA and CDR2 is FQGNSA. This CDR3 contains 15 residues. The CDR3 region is CASSPGLAGAETQYF. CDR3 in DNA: TGTGCCAGCAGCCCAGGACTAGCGGGGGCAGAGACCCAGTACTTC.

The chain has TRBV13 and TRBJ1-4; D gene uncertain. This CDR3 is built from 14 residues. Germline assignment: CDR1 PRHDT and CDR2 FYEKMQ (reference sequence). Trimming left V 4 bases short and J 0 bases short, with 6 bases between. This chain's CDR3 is CASSSRATNEKLFF. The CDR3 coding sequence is TGTGCCAGCAGCTCACGGGCAACTAATGAAAAACTGTTTTTT.

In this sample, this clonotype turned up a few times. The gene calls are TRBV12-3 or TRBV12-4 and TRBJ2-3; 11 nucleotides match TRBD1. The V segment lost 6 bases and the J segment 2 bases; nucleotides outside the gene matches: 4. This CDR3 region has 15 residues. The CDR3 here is CASRPGQGATDTQYF. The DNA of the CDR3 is TGTGCCAGCAGACCCGGACAGGGGGCCACAGATACGCAGTATTTT.

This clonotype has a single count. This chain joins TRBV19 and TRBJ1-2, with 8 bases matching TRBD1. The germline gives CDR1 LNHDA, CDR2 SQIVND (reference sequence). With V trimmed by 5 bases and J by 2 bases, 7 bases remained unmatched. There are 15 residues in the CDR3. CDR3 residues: CASSQRTGINYGYTF. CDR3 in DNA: TGTGCCAGTAGTCAAAGGACAGGGATAAACTATGGCTACACCTTC.

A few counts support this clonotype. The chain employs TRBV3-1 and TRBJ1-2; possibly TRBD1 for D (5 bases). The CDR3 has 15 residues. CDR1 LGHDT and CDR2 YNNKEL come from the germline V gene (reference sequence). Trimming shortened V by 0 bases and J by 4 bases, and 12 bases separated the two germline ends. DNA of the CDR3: TGTGCCAGCAGCCAAGATCCCACAGGCCCCTATGGCTACACCTTC. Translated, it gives CASSQDPTGPYGYTF.

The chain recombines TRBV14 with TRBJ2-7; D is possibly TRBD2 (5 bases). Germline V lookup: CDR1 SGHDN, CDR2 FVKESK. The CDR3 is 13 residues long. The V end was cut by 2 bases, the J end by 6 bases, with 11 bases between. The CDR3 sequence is CASSQLRAGEQYF. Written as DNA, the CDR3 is TGTGCCAGCAGCCAATTGAGGGCCGGCGAGCAGTACTTC.

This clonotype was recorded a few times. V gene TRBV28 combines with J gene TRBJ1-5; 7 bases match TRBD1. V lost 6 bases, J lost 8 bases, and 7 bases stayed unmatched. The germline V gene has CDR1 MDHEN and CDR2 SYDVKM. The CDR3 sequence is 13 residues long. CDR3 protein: CASSLDRFEPQHF. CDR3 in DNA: TGTGCCAGCAGCCTGGACAGGTTTGAGCCCCAGCATTTT. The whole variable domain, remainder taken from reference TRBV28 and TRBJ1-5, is DVKVTQSSRYLVKRTGEKVFLECVQDMDHENMFWYRQDPGLGLRLIYFSYDVKMKEKGDIPEGYSVSREKKERFSLILESASTNQTSMYLCASSLDRFEPQHFGDGTRLSIL.

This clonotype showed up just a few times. CDR3 in DNA: TGTGCCAGCAGCTTAGTAACTAGCGGGGGGGCTTACTACCAAGAGACCCAGTACTTC. It is translated as CASSLVTSGGAYYQETQYF. The chain joins TRBV7-6 to TRBJ2-5; 13 bases map to TRBD2. The CDR3 totals 19 residues. Per germline, CDR1 SGHVS and CDR2 FNYEAQ. V shed 1 base, J shed 0 bases, and the junction held 8 bases outside the gene matches.

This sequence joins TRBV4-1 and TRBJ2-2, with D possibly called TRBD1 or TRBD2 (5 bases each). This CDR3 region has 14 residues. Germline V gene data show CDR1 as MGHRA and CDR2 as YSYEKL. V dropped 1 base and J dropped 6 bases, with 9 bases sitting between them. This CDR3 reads CASSQGGASGELFF. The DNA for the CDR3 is TGCGCCAGCAGCCAAGGAGGGGCCTCCGGGGAGCTGTTTTTT.

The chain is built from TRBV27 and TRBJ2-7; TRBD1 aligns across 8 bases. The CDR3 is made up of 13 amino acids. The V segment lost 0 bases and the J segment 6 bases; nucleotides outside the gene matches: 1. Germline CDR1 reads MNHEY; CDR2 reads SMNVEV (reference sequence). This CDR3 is CASSLSRGREQYV. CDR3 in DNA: TGTGCCAGCAGTTTATCCAGGGGGCGCGAGCAGTACGTC.

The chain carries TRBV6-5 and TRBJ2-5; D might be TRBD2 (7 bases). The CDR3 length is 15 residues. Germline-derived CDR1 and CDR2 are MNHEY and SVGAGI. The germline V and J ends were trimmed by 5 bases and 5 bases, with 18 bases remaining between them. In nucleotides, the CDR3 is TGTGCCAGCAGTCTTACACAGGGAGCGGGGGAGACCCAGTACTTC. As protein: CASSLTQGAGETQYF.

In nucleotides, the CDR3 is TGTGCCAGCAGTGGGCCGGGACTTTACACCGGGGAGCTGTTTTTT. It translates to CASSGPGLYTGELFF. The chain uses TRBV6-1 and TRBJ2-2, with D possibly TRBD2 on 6 matching bases. Trimming stripped 4 bases from V and 3 bases from J, with 12 bases between. CDR1 and CDR2 (germline): MNHNS, SASEGT. The CDR3 contains 15 residues.

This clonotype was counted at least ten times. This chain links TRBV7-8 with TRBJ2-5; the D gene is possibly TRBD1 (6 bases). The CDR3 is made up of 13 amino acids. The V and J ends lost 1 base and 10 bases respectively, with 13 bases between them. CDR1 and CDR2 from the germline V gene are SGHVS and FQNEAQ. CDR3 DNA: TGTGCCAGCAGCTTAGTTCACAGGGAAGACCAGTACTTC. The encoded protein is CASSLVHREDQYF.

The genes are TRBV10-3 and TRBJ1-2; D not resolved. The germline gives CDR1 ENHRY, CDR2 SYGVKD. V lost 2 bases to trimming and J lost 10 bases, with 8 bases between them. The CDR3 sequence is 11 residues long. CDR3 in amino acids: CAISERDDYTF. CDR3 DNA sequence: TGTGCCATCAGTGAGAGGGATGACTACACCTTC.

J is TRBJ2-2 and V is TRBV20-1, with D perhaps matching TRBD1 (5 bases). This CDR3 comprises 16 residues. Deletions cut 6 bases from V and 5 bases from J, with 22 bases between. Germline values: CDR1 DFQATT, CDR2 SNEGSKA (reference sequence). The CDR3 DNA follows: TGCAGTGCGAAAACCAACTCCAGGGTTGCGACCGGGGAGCTGTTTTTT. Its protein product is CSAKTNSRVATGELFF.